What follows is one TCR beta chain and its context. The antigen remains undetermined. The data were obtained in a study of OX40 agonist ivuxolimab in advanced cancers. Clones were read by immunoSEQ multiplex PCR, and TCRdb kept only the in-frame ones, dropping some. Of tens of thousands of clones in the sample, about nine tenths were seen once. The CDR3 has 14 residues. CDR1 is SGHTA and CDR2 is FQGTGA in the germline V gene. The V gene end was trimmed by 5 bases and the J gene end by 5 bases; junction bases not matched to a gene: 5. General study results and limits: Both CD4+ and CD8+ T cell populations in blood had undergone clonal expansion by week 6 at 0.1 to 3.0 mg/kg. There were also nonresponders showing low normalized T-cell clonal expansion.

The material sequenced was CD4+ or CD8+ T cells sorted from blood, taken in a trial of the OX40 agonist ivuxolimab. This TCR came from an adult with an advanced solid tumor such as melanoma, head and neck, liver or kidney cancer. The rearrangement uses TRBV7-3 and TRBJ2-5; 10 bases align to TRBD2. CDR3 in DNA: TGTGCCAGCAGCGTTAGCGGGGGGTGGGAGACCCAGTACTTC. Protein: CASSVSGGWETQYF.